Below are 27 T cell receptor beta chains sequenced from a single sample in a study of blood T cell repertoires in COVID-19. Sequencing was performed with immunoSEQ multiplex PCR; in TCRdb, only in-frame clones are kept and a portion is missing. The sample includes around 450,000 clones, about 90% of them seen just once. The material sequenced was PBMCs or T cells enriched from blood (not recorded which). The receptors stem from a man younger than 35 who had recovered from COVID-19.

V is TRBV3-1 (or the pseudogene TRBV3-2) and J is TRBJ1-1; D is ambiguous. Deletions cut 5 bases from V and 1 base from J, with 8 bases between. Germline V CDR1 and CDR2: LGHDT, YNNKEL (reference sequence). CDR3 length: 13 residues. CDR3 sequence reads: CASSTTKNTEAFF. In nucleotides, the CDR3 is TGTGCCAGCAGCACAACCAAGAACACTGAAGCTTTCTTT.

The V and J genes are TRBV7-8 and TRBJ2-2; D is possibly TRBD2 (5 bases). This CDR3 spans 13 amino acids. Germline CDR1 is SGHVS and CDR2 is FQNEAQ. V lost 5 bases to trimming and J lost 7 bases, with 11 bases between them. The CDR3 here is CASSRRVHGELFF. CDR3 bases: TGTGCCAGCAGCCGGCGGGTCCACGGGGAGCTGTTTTTT. Together with reference TRBV7-8 and TRBJ2-2, the CDR3 gives the full variable domain: GAGVSQSPRYKVAKRGQDVALRCDPISGHVSLFWYQQALGQGPEFLTYFQNEAQLDKSGLPSDRFFAERPEGSVSTLKIQRTQQEDSAVYLCASSRRVHGELFFGEGSRLTVL.

The chain joins TRBV30 to TRBJ1-2; TRBD1 aligns across 9 bases. Germline V gives CDR1 GTSNPN, CDR2 SVGIG (reference sequence). CDR3 length equals 14 residues. The J segment lost 4 bases and the V segment lost 5 bases, leaving 8 bases of the junction unmatched. This CDR3 is CAWAGTGSGYGYTF. CDR3 nucleotides: TGTGCCTGGGCCGGGACAGGGAGTGGCTATGGCTACACCTTC.

This rearrangement joins TRBV12-2 to TRBJ1-3; whether TRBD1, the table's D call, matches the DNA was not checked. TRBV12-2 is described as a pseudogene. The length of the CDR3 is 19 residues. CDR3 in amino acids: CASRNQSRQGALGGNTIYF. The CDR3 DNA follows: TGTGCAAGTCGCAACCAAAGTAGACAGGGGGCTTTGGGTGGAAACACCATATATTTT.

The V gene is TRBV2, the J gene TRBJ2-1; 8 nucleotides agree with TRBD2. This CDR3 has 13 amino acids. V lost 9 bases, J lost 2 bases, and 3 bases stayed unmatched. CDR1 SNHLY and CDR2 FYNNEI come from the germline V gene. CDR3 bases: TGTGCCAGTCAGCGGGAGACCTACAATGAGCAGTTCTTC. Its translation is CASQRETYNEQFF.

This clone was counted once. V gene TRBV7-3 combines with J gene TRBJ1-2, with D hard to call. The ends were cut back, 2 bases at V and 8 bases at J, with 12 bases in the middle. Looked up from germline, CDR1 is SGHTA and CDR2 is FQGTGA. The CDR3 runs 13 residues. CDR3 nucleotides: TGTGCCAGCAGCTTAGATCGGTCGGGAGGCTACACCTTC. Translation: CASSLDRSGGYTF.

As DNA, the CDR3 is TGTGCCAGCAGTGAACCCGGGTTCTTCCTCTCTGGTGGCTACACCTTC. Protein sequence: CASSEPGFFLSGGYTF. The chain joins TRBV25-1 to TRBJ1-2, with D unclear. CDR3 length: 16 amino acids. The germline V gene encodes CDR1 MGHDK and CDR2 SYGVNS. Trimming pared 2 bases from V and 7 bases from J, leaving 20 bases between.

The chain couples TRBV2 to TRBJ1-6; D remains unclear. With 1 base removed from V and 14 bases from J, the gap between germline ends came to 6 bases. The CDR3 totals 11 residues. CDR1 and CDR2 from the germline V gene are SNHLY and FYNNEI. CDR3 nucleotides: TGTGCCAGCAGTGAAGGAACAGCCCTCCACTTT. Translating it yields CASSEGTALHF.

The chain recombines TRBV7-9 with TRBJ1-4, with D maybe TRBD1 (5 bases). The germline V gene encodes CDR1 SEHNR and CDR2 FQNEAQ (reference sequence). Trimming left V 4 bases short and J 4 bases short, with 13 bases between. CDR3 length: 15 amino acids. The CDR3 DNA is TGTGCCAGCAGCTCCAGGAGACAGCGTAATGAAAAACTGTTTTTT. Amino acids: CASSSRRQRNEKLFF.

CDR3: CASSRGQGARDTEAFF. Here the CDR3 DNA reads TGCGCCAGCAGCCGCGGACAGGGGGCCCGTGACACTGAAGCTTTCTTT. The chain couples TRBV4-1 to TRBJ1-1; 11 bases align to TRBD1. The trim removed 4 bases at V and 3 bases at J, leaving 7 bases unmatched. The CDR3 is 16 residues long. The germline V gene encodes CDR1 MGHRA and CDR2 YSYEKL.

This clone occurred once. The chain recombines TRBV19 with TRBJ2-1, with 12 bases aligning to TRBD2. The CDR3 is made up of 16 amino acids. V trimming: 5 bases; J trimming: 5 bases; junction bases outside the gene matches: 7. In germline, CDR1 is LNHDA, CDR2 SQIVND (reference sequence). The CDR3 loop reads CASSARLAGGNNEQFF. The DNA for the CDR3 is TGTGCCAGTAGTGCCCGCCTAGCGGGGGGGAACAATGAGCAGTTCTTC.

The chain joins TRBV11-2 to TRBJ1-6; 7 bases match TRBD1. The junction had 15 bases not matched to a gene; V was cut back by 4 bases and J by 6 bases. The V gene's germline CDR1 is SGHAT and CDR2 FQNNGV. The CDR3 covers 18 residues. CDR3 nucleotide sequence: TGTGCCAGCAGCTCCCCGACAGGGTCGTCGTTCTTTAATTCACCCCTCCACTTT. Translated, it gives CASSSPTGSSFFNSPLHF.

V and J are TRBV5-1 and TRBJ1-1; 7 bases fit TRBD1. Germline V gene data show CDR1 as SGHRS and CDR2 as YFSETQ. This CDR3 spans 15 amino acids. Germline trimming cut 5 bases from V and 2 bases from J; bases unmatched to any gene: 9. The CDR3 loop is CASRLRDRDNTEAFF. DNA of the CDR3: TGCGCCAGCAGATTGAGAGACAGGGATAACACTGAAGCTTTCTTT.

This chain connects TRBV28 to TRBJ2-7, with 8 bases that match TRBD2. The length of the CDR3 is 15 residues. V lost 4 bases, J lost 0 bases, and 5 bases stayed unmatched. The germline CDR1 and CDR2 sequences are MDHEN and SYDVKM. This chain's CDR3 is CASSSWSGGSYEQYF. The CDR3 DNA is TGTGCCAGCAGTTCTTGGAGCGGGGGCTCCTACGAGCAGTACTTC.

The V and J genes are TRBV10-3 and TRBJ2-5, with a weak D call TRBD2 (6 bases). In germline, CDR1 is ENHRY, CDR2 SYGVKD. This CDR3 has 16 amino acids. The ends were cut back, 4 bases at V and 1 base at J, with 16 bases in the middle. The DNA for the CDR3 is TGTGCCATCAGTGCAAGCCTAGGGGAGGCCCAAGAGACCCAGTACTTC. It specifies CAISASLGEAQETQYF.

The V call is TRBV12-5, the J call TRBJ1-6, with 7 bases aligning to TRBD1. The CDR3 has 18 amino acids. V lost 3 bases and J lost 0; bases outside the gene matches: 8. The V gene's germline CDR1 is LGHNT and CDR2 FRNRAP. CDR3 nucleotides: TGTGCTAGTGGTTTAGCGAGGGACAGCAGCTCCTATAATTCACCCCTCCACTTT. Translation gives CASGLARDSSSYNSPLHF.

The gene calls are TRBV5-1 and TRBJ2-2; D uncertain. V gave up 1 base and J gave up 1 base, with 8 bases separating them. CDR1 and CDR2 (germline): SGHRS, YFSETQ. The CDR3 consists of 15 residues. The CDR3, as DNA: TGCGCCAGCAGCTTGACGTCCAGGAACACCGGGGAGCTGTTTTTT. Translation: CASSLTSRNTGELFF.

The chain combines TRBV12-3 or TRBV12-4 with TRBJ1-4; D unresolved. This CDR3 spans 13 amino acids. V was pared by 6 bases and J by 5 bases, with 10 bases between. The CDR3 DNA follows: TGTGCCAGCAGGGGCAGCTTAAATGAAAAACTGTTTTTT. Protein: CASRGSLNEKLFF.

The chain carries TRBV28 and TRBJ1-1; D gene uncertain. V was clipped by 3 bases and J by 8 bases, with 13 bases between them. In germline, CDR1 is MDHEN, CDR2 SYDVKM. The CDR3 runs 13 residues. For the CDR3, the DNA is TGTGCCAGCAGTTTCCGGTTGGGGAGGGAAGCTTTCTTT. Protein sequence: CASSFRLGREAFF.

The chain joins TRBV6-5 to TRBJ2-3, with a possible D match to TRBD1 (6 bases). This CDR3 is 13 amino acids long. V lost 5 bases to trimming and J lost 4 bases, with 10 bases between them. CDR1 and CDR2 from the germline V gene are MNHEY and SVGAGI. CDR3 amino acids: CASSPQGPDTQYF. CDR3 sequence (DNA): TGTGCCAGCAGTCCTCAGGGGCCAGATACGCAGTATTTT.

The chain recombines TRBV6-5 with TRBJ1-1; a weak D match, TRBD1 (6 bases). V lost 6 bases and J 6 bases, leaving 11 bases between the germline ends. Germline loops: CDR1 MNHEY, CDR2 SVGAGI. This CDR3 comprises 12 residues. In DNA form, the CDR3 reads TGTGCCAGCAGAGGACAGAAGCCTGAAGCTTTCTTT. This codes for CASRGQKPEAFF.

This clone was seen a single time. The gene calls are TRBV6-2 or TRBV6-3 and TRBJ1-5, with D tentatively TRBD1 (5 bases). The CDR3 extends over 15 amino acids. V lost 2 bases and J lost 5, with 13 bases in between. Germline V lookup: CDR1 MNHEY, CDR2 SVGEGT. CDR3 residues: CASSYASAGDQPQHF. The CDR3 DNA follows: TGTGCCAGCAGTTACGCATCAGCGGGGGATCAGCCCCAGCATTTT.

This clone has a single count. The chain joins TRBV27 to TRBJ2-1, with D maybe TRBD1 (9 bases). V lost 1 base and J 4 bases, leaving 14 bases between the germline ends. This CDR3 is built from 16 residues. Germline CDR1 is MNHEY and CDR2 is SMNVEV (reference sequence). The chain's CDR3 is CASSLYSGTGYNEQFF. The DNA of the CDR3 is TGTGCCAGCAGTTTATATAGCGGGACAGGGTACAATGAGCAGTTCTTC.

V gene TRBV29-1 combines with J gene TRBJ1-1; 9 bases fit TRBD1. This CDR3 contains 15 residues. Germline V CDR1 and CDR2: SQVTM, ANQGSEA. With V trimmed by 4 bases and J by 4 bases, 10 bases remained unmatched. CDR3 in DNA: TGCAGCGTTGGGGGACCGGGACAGGGAGGCACTGAAGCTTTCTTT. This encodes CSVGGPGQGGTEAFF.

V usage is TRBV25-1 and J usage is TRBJ2-5; weak D call: TRBD2 (7 bases). CDR3 size: 16 residues. From germline, CDR1 is MGHDK and CDR2 SYGVNS. V lost 6 bases to trimming and J lost 1 base, with 18 bases between them. CDR3 nucleotide sequence: TGTGCCAGCAGGCCTATTGGGGGGGCCAGCCAAGAGACCCAGTACTTC. It translates to CASRPIGGASQETQYF. The complete variable domain, with remaining parts taken from reference TRBV25-1 and TRBJ2-5, reads EADIYQTPRYLVIGTGKKITLECSQTMGHDKMYWYQQDPGMELHLIHYSYGVNSTEKGDLSSESTVSRIRTEHFPLTLESARPSHTSQYLCASRPIGGASQETQYFGPGTRLLVL.

This chain uses TRBV4-1 with TRBJ2-1, with D unresolved. This CDR3 spans 15 amino acids. From germline, CDR1 is MGHRA and CDR2 YSYEKL. Trimming removed 4 bases from V and 5 bases from J, with 15 bases in between. The CDR3 DNA sequence: TGCGCCAGCAGCCGCGTAGGCGGTAAGGACAATGAGCAGTTCTTC. Protein sequence: CASSRVGGKDNEQFF.

V and J are TRBV6-4 and TRBJ2-5; a weak D match, TRBD1 (6 bases). The CDR3 is 14 residues long. The V and J ends lost 2 bases and 3 bases respectively, with 10 bases between them. Germline CDR1 MRHNA, CDR2 SNTAGT. The CDR3 loop is CASSDRRQEETQYF. In DNA form, the CDR3 reads TGTGCCAGCAGTGACCGCCGACAGGAAGAGACCCAGTACTTC.